Described below is a single TCR beta chain sequence and its context. Its antigen remains unidentified. Base quality data are lacking; no much larger clone is found one base away. This sample stems from a study of CD8 T cells in Susac syndrome (dated by TCRdb to between 2018 and 2021). About the investigation overall: Whether CD8+ T cell activation and differentiation in Susac syndrome was antigen driven was tested using repertoire sequencing. Results the study describes overall, beyond this receptor: The TCR sequencing and HLA analysis was acknowledged to have included a relatively small number of individuals.

RNA was extracted with the RNeasy kit and 0.5 to 1 ug was reverse transcribed using random hexamers. The immunoSEQ multiplex PCR assay, covering 54 Vbeta and 13 Jbeta segments, was used to amplify TCR beta CDR3 regions. To correct PCR amplification bias, a synthetic template baseline was used for both primer optimization and computational correction. Per the authors' processing: Reads were assigned to V, D and J genes according to IMGT and analyzed in immunoSEQ Analyzer, with only productive sequences retained. Clonality was calculated as one minus the Shannon entropy normalized by log2 of the number of productive unique sequences. Public and private clones were assessed among the 100 most prevalent clones of each patient and control. Clones were defined as Susac-specific when absent from the healthy and MS cohorts, from some 1,100 published viral clones and from other ImmuneACCESS disease sequences. In TCRdb, the public reads were trimmed at Q25 with fastp and aligned with MiXCR, with productive beta chains retained. Identical CDR3 proteins give one entry, which carries the most common genes and DNA. In this record, the V and J calls reflect TCRdb's handling and not the investigators' own analysis. The sample data list 200,000 to 250,000 distinct CDR3 sequences, and over 85% of these were observed just once. The top ten clonotypes cover 0.065% to 0.08% of the sample.

High-throughput TCR beta sequencing profiled peripheral blood CD8+ and CD4+ T cells from healthy donors, Susac syndrome patients and multiple sclerosis patients. The multiple sclerosis controls were treatment-naive patients who had stable or active relapsing-remitting disease and met the revised McDonald criteria. Bulk CD8+ and CD4+ T cells were purified by magnetic negative isolation, while CD8+ TEMRA cells were enriched using FACS. Blood was drawn into EDTA tubes, processed within 24 hours, and PBMCs were isolated by density gradient centrifugation. PBMCs intended for TCR sequencing were cryopreserved in liquid nitrogen and thawed later in a water bath at 37 degrees C. The sorted or isolated CD4+, CD8+ and CD8+ TEMRA cells had a purity of 90% or higher. Sample: CD4+ T cells from PBMCs. The clonotype was recovered from a human donor with multiple sclerosis.

The DNA sequence is as follows: TGTGCCAGCAGCCAAGGAAGGGTAGGGGTTCAAGATACGCAGTATTTT. Its amino acids are CASSQGRVGVQDTQYF. The sequence links TRBV3-1 to TRBJ2-3; a weak D assignment points to TRBD1 (5 bases agree). CDR3 length: 16 amino acids, cysteine to phenylalanine. CDR3 DNA only is kept here, 48 bases in frame from base 1. Reading the germline V gene (reference sequence) gives CDR1 LGHDT and CDR2 YNNKEL. At the junction V is shortened by 1 base and J by 5 bases, with 16 bases in between.